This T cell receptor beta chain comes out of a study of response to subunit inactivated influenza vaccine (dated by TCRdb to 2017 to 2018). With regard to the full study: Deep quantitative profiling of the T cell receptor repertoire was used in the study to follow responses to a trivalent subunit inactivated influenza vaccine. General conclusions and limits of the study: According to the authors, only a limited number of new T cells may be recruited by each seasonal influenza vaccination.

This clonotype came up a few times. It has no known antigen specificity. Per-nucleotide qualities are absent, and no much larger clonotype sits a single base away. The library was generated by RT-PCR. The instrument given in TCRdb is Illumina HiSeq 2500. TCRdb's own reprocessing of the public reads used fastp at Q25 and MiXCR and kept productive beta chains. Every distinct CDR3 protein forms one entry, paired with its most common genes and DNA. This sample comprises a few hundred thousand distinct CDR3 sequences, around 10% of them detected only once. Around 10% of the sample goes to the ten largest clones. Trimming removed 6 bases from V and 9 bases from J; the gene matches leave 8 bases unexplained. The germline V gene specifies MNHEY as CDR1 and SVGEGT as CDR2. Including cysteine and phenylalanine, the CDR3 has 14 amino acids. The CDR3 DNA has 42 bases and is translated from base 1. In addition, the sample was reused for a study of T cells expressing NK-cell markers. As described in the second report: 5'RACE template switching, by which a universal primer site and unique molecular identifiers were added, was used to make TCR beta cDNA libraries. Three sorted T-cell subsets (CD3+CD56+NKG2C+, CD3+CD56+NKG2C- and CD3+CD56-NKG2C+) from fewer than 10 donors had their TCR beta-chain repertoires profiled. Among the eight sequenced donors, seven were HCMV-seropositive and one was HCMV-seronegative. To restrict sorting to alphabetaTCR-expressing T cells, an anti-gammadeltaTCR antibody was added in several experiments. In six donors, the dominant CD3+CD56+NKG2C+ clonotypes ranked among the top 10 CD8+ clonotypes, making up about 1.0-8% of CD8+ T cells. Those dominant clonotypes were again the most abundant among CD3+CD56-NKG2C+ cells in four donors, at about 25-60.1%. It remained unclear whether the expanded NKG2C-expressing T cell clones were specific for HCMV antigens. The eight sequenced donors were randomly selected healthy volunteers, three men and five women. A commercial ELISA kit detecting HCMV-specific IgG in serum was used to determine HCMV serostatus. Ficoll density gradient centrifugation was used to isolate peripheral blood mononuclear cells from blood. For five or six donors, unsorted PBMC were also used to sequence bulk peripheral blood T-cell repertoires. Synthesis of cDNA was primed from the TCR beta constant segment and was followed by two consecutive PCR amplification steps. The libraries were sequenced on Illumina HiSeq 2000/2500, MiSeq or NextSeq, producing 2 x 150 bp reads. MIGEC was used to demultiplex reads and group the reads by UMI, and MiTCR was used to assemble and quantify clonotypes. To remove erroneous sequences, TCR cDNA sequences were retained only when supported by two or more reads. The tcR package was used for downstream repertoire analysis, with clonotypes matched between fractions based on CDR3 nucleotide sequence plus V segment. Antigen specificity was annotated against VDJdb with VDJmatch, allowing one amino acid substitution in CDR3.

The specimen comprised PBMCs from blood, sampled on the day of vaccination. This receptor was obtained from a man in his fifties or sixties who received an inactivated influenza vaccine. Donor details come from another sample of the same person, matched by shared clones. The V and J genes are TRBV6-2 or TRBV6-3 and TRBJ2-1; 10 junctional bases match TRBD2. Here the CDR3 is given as CASRLAGNKGEQFF. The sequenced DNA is TGTGCCAGCAGACTAGCGGGAAATAAGGGTGAGCAGTTCTTC.